These T cell receptor beta chains were read from a single sample in a study of beta chain features in type 1 diabetes. TCRdb keeps only in-frame clones here, not all; method: immunoSEQ multiplex PCR. The sample shows 450,000 to 600,000 clones, 25% to 35% of them seen only once. The sample was naive CD4+ T cells from blood. The receptors were sampled from a man aged 18 to 30 in good health. The CDR3 runs from the conserved cysteine through the conserved F or W. The order of the fields is clone size, J gene, V gene, D gene, CDR3 DNA, CDR3 protein. D genes are given only for firm matches. Not all rows give a size; the values are once, few, many and, for expanded clones, a class.

clone_size: once; j_call: TRBJ2-1; v_call: TRBV11-2; d_call: NA; cdr3_nt: TGTGCCAGCAGCTTTCCAGGGAATTTCTGGTTCAATGAGCAGTTCTTC; cdr3_aa: CASSFPGNFWFNEQFF
clone_size: few; j_call: TRBJ2-7; v_call: TRBV5-4; d_call: TRBD2; cdr3_nt: TGTGCCAGCAGCTGGGGCGGGACTAGCGTTAAACCCGAGCAGTACTTC; cdr3_aa: CASSWGGTSVKPEQYF
clone_size: NA; j_call: TRBJ2-3; v_call: TRBV2; d_call: NA; cdr3_nt: TGTGCCAGCAGTGACTTTAGCACAGATACGCAGTATTTT; cdr3_aa: CASSDFSTDTQYF
clone_size: few; j_call: TRBJ2-3; v_call: TRBV9; d_call: TRBD2; cdr3_nt: TGTGCCAGCAGCGTAGGAGCGGGAGGGCCTAGCACAGATACGCAGTATTTT; cdr3_aa: CASSVGAGGPSTDTQYF
clone_size: few; j_call: TRBJ2-3; v_call: TRBV6-5; d_call: NA; cdr3_nt: TGTGCCAGCACGTCGCGAAACACAGATACGCAGTATTTT; cdr3_aa: CASTSRNTDTQYF
clone_size: NA; j_call: TRBJ2-5; v_call: TRBV4-2; d_call: TRBD2; cdr3_nt: TGTGCCAGCAGCCAGCGGGAGGCAGAGACCCAGTACTTC; cdr3_aa: CASSQREAETQYF
clone_size: few; j_call: TRBJ2-1; v_call: TRBV29-1; d_call: NA; cdr3_nt: TGCAGCGTTGAGCCTGGTGGGCAGTCGCTCTACAATGAGCAGTTCTTC; cdr3_aa: CSVEPGGQSLYNEQFF
clone_size: few; j_call: TRBJ2-5; v_call: TRBV5-1; d_call: NA; cdr3_nt: TGCGCCAGCAGCTTGGAGGGGCGCGAAGAGACCCAGTACTTC; cdr3_aa: CASSLEGREETQYF
clone_size: NA; j_call: TRBJ2-7; v_call: TRBV11-2; d_call: NA; cdr3_nt: TGTGCCAGCAGCTCCACGGGGGAGCAGTACTTC; cdr3_aa: CASSSTGEQYF
clone_size: NA; j_call: TRBJ2-5; v_call: TRBV4-3; d_call: NA; cdr3_nt: TGCGCCAGCAGCCAAGATAGGCGGGAGACCCAGTACTTC; cdr3_aa: CASSQDRRETQYF
clone_size: NA; j_call: TRBJ2-1; v_call: TRBV30; d_call: NA; cdr3_nt: TGTGCCTGGACAGGCGGGATAATCTACAATGAGCAGTTCTTC; cdr3_aa: CAWTGGIIYNEQFF
clone_size: NA; j_call: TRBJ1-5; v_call: TRBV7-9; d_call: NA; cdr3_nt: TGTGCCAGCAGCTTAACGGGTCGGGATCAGCCCCAGCATTTT; cdr3_aa: CASSLTGRDQPQHF
clone_size: few; j_call: TRBJ1-5; v_call: TRBV7-2; d_call: NA; cdr3_nt: TGTGCCAGCAGCTCAAGGATGGGTAATCAGCCCCAGCATTTT; cdr3_aa: CASSSRMGNQPQHF
clone_size: few; j_call: TRBJ2-3; v_call: TRBV10-3; d_call: TRBD2; cdr3_nt: TGTGCCATCAGTGACGGACTAGCGGGAGGGGCAGATACGCAGTATTTT; cdr3_aa: CAISDGLAGGADTQYF
clone_size: once; j_call: TRBJ2-1; v_call: TRBV29-1; d_call: TRBD1; cdr3_nt: TGCAGCGTTAACCGGGACAGGGGGCTGGTTGAGCAGTTCTTC; cdr3_aa: CSVNRDRGLVEQFF
clone_size: NA; j_call: TRBJ2-5; v_call: TRBV25-1; d_call: NA; cdr3_nt: TGTGCCAGCACCCCCCCGGGGTACCTTGGGGAGACCCAGTACTTC; cdr3_aa: CASTPPGYLGETQYF
clone_size: NA; j_call: TRBJ1-5; v_call: TRBV29-1; d_call: NA; cdr3_nt: TGCAGCGTTGCTCAGGGCGGAGGCAATCAGCCCCAGCATTTT; cdr3_aa: CSVAQGGGNQPQHF
clone_size: NA; j_call: TRBJ2-1; v_call: TRBV6-5; d_call: NA; cdr3_nt: TGTGCCAGCAGCCCTCTATCATCAAACTACAATGAGCAGTTCTTC; cdr3_aa: CASSPLSSNYNEQFF
clone_size: NA; j_call: TRBJ2-4; v_call: TRBV11-2; d_call: NA; cdr3_nt: TGTGCCAGCAACCGGGACCGCCCCGGGAACATTCAGTACTTC; cdr3_aa: CASNRDRPGNIQYF
clone_size: few; j_call: TRBJ1-2; v_call: TRBV30; d_call: TRBD1; cdr3_nt: TGTGCCTGGAGTATTGGGACAGGGGGCGACTATGGCTACACCTTC; cdr3_aa: CAWSIGTGGDYGYTF
clone_size: NA; j_call: TRBJ2-2; v_call: TRBV30; d_call: NA; cdr3_nt: TGTGCCTGGTCGGGAGTAGGAGCCGGGGAGCTGTTTTTT; cdr3_aa: CAWSGVGAGELFF
clone_size: few; j_call: TRBJ2-3; v_call: TRBV11-2; d_call: NA; cdr3_nt: TGTGCCAGCAGCTTAGTGGCGCTAGCGAATACGCAGTATTTT; cdr3_aa: CASSLVALANTQYF
clone_size: few; j_call: TRBJ2-3; v_call: TRBV4-3; d_call: NA; cdr3_nt: TGCGCCAGCAGCCGGGAGGGCACAGATACGCAGTATTTT; cdr3_aa: CASSREGTDTQYF
clone_size: NA; j_call: TRBJ2-1; v_call: TRBV11-2; d_call: TRBD2; cdr3_nt: TGTGCCAGCAGGTCTAGCGGGAGGGTTCCTGAGCAGTTCTTC; cdr3_aa: CASRSSGRVPEQFF
clone_size: NA; j_call: TRBJ1-2; v_call: TRBV29-1; d_call: TRBD1; cdr3_nt: TGCAGCGTCCTGGGCCTTGAAGGACAGGTTAACTATGGCTACACCTTC; cdr3_aa: CSVLGLEGQVNYGYTF